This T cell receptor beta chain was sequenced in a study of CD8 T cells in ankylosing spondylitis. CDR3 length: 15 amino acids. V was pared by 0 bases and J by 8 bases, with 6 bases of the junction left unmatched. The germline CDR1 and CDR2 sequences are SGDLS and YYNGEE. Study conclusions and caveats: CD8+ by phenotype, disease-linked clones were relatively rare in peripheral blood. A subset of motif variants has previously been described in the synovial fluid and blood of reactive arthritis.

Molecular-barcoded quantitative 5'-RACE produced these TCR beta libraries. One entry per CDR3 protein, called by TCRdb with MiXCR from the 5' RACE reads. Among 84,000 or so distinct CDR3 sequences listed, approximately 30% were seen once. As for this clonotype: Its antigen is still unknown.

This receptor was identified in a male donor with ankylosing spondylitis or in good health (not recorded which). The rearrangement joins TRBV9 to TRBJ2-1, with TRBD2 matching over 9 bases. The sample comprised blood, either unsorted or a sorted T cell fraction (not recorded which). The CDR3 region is CASSVAVREGYEQFF. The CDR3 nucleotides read TGTGCCAGCAGCGTAGCGGTGCGGGAGGGCTATGAGCAGTTCTTC.